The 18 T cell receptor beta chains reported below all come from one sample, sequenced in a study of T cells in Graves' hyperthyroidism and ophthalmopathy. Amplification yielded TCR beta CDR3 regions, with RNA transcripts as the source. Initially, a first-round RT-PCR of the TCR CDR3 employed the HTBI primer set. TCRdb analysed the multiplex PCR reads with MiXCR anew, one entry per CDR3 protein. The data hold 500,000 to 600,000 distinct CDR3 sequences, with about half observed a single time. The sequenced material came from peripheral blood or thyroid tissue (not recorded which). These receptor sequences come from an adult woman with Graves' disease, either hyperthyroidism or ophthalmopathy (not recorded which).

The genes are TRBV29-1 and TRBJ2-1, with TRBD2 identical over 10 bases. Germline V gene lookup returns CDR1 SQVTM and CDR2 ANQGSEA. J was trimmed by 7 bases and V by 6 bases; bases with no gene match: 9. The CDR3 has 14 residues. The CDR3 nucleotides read TGCAGCGTGGTACTAGCGGGACGGGGGAATGAGCAGTTCTTC. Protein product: CSVVLAGRGNEQFF.

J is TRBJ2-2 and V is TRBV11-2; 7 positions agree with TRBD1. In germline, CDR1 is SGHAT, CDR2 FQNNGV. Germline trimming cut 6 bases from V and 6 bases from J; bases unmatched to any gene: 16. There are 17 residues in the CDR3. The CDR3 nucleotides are TGTGCCAGCAGTCCTGACAATGCAAAGGGGGCGGCCGGGGAGCTGTTTTTT. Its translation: CASSPDNAKGAAGELFF.

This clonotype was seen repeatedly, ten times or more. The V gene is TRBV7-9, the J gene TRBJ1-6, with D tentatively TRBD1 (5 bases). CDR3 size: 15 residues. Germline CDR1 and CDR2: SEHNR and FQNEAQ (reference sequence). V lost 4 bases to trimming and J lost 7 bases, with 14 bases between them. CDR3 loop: CASSSLGTENSPLHF. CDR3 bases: TGTGCCAGCAGCTCTCTAGGGACGGAAAATTCACCCCTCCACTTT.

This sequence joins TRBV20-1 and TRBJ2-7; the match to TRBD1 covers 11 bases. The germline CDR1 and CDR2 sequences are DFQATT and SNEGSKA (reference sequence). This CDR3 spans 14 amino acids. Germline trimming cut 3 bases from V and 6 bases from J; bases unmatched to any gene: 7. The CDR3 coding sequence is TGCAGTGCTAGTTCGGAGGACAGGGGGCCCGAGCAGTACTTC. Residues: CSASSEDRGPEQYF.

The CDR3 nucleotides are TGTGCCAGCAGCTTATCTACCACGAAAGAGACCCAGTACTTC. Translation gives CASSLSTTKETQYF. The chain carries TRBV7-2 and TRBJ2-5; no reliable D call. The CDR3 covers 14 residues. Germline V gene sequence: CDR1 SGHTA, CDR2 FQGNSA. V lost 2 bases, J lost 3 bases, and 10 bases lay in between.

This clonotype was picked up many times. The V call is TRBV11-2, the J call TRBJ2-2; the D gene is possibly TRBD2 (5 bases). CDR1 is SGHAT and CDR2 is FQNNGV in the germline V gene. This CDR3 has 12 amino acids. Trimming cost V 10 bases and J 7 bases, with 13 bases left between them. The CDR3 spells CATRRVDGELFF. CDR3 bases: TGTGCCACCCGGCGGGTTGACGGGGAGCTGTTTTTT. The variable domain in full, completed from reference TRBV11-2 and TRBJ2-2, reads EAGVAQSPRYKIIEKRQSVAFWCNPISGHATLYWYQQILGQGPKLLIQFQNNGVVDDSQLPKDRFSAERLKGVDSTLKIQPAKLEDSAVYLCATRRVDGELFFGEGSRLTVL.

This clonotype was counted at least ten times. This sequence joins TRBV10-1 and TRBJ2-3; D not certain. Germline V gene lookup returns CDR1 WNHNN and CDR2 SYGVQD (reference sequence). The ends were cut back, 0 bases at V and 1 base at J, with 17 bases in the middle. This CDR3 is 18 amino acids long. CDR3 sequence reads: CASSESVLRGSGTDTQYF. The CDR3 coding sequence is TGCGCCAGCAGTGAGTCGGTCCTCCGAGGCTCTGGCACAGATACGCAGTATTTT.

CDR3 loop: CASNAANTGELFF. Written as DNA, the CDR3 is TGTGCCAGTAATGCCGCGAACACCGGGGAGCTGTTTTTT. The rearrangement joins TRBV2 to TRBJ2-2; D unresolved. There are 13 residues in the CDR3. Per the germline V gene, CDR1 is SNHLY and CDR2 is FYNNEI. Trimming shortened V by 9 bases and J by 0 bases, and 8 bases separated the two germline ends.

The CDR3 loop is CASSGTDYNSPLHF. CDR3 nucleotides: TGTGCCAGCAGCGGCACTGATTATAATTCACCCCTCCACTTT. V gene TRBV9 combines with J gene TRBJ1-6; D is ambiguous. CDR3 length: 14 amino acids. The V gene lost 3 bases and the J gene lost 4 bases, with 8 bases spanning the gap. From germline, CDR1 is SGDLS and CDR2 YYNGEE.

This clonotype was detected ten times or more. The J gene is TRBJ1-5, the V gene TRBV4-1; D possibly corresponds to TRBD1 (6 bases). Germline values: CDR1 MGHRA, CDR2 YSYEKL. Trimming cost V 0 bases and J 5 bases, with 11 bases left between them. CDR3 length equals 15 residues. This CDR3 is CASSQDQGRHQPQHF. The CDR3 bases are TGCGCCAGCAGCCAAGACCAGGGGCGGCATCAGCCCCAGCATTTT.

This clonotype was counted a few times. This CDR3 reads CASSLTSGRKRQETQYF. The DNA of the CDR3 is TGTGCCAGCAGTCTGACTAGCGGGAGGAAGAGGCAAGAGACCCAGTACTTC. The V call is TRBV28, the J call TRBJ2-5; 13 bases align to TRBD2. Germline trimming cut 5 bases from V and 2 bases from J; bases unmatched to any gene: 8. The CDR3 extends over 17 amino acids. CDR1 is MDHEN, CDR2 SYDVKM, per germline.

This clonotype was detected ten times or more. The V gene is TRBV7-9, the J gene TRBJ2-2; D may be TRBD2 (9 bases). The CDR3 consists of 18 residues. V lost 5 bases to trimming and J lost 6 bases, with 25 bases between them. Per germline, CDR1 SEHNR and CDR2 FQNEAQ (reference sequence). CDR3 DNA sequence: TGTGCCAGCAGCCCGGACAGGGAGGCTAGCGGGATCTCCGGGGAGCTGTTTTTT. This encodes CASSPDREASGISGELFF.

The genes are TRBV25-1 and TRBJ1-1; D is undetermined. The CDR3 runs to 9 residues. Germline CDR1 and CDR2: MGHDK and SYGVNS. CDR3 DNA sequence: TGTGACCGTCACACTGAAGCTTTCTTT. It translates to CDRHTEAFF.

The CDR3 bases are TGCGCCAGCAGTGAGCCAGAGGACCTGAACACCGGGGAGCTGTTTTTT. Amino acid sequence: CASSEPEDLNTGELFF. The V gene is TRBV10-2, the J gene TRBJ2-2; the D is unclear. The CDR3 runs to 16 residues. Germline CDR1 WSHSY, CDR2 SAAADI. Trimming stripped 2 bases from V and 1 base from J, with 11 bases between.

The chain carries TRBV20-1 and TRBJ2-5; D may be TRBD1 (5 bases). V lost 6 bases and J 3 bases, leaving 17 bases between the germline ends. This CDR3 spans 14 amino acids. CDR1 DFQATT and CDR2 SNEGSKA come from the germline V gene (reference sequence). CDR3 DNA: TGCAGTGCCCATGGGGCAGCTGCTAAAGAGACCCAGTACTTC. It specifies CSAHGAAAKETQYF.

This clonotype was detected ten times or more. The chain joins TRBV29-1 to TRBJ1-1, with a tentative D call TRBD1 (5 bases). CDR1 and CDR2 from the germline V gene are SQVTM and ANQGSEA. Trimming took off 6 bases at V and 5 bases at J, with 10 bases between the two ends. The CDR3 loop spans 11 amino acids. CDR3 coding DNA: TGCAGCGTAGAGGGACTAACTGAAGCTTTCTTT. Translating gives CSVEGLTEAFF.

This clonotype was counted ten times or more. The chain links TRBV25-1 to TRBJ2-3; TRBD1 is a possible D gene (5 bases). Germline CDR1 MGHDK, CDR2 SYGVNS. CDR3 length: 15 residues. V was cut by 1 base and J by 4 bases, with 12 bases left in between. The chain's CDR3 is CASSEWGRWADTQYF. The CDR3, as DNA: TGTGCCAGCAGTGAATGGGGCAGGTGGGCAGATACGCAGTATTTT.

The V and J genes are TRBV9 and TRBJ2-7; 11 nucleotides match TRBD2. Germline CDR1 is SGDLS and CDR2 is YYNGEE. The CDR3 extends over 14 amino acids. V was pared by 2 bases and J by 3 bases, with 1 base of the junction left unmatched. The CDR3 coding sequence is TGTGCCAGCAGCGTGACTAGCGGGATCTACGAGCAGTACTTC. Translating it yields CASSVTSGIYEQYF.